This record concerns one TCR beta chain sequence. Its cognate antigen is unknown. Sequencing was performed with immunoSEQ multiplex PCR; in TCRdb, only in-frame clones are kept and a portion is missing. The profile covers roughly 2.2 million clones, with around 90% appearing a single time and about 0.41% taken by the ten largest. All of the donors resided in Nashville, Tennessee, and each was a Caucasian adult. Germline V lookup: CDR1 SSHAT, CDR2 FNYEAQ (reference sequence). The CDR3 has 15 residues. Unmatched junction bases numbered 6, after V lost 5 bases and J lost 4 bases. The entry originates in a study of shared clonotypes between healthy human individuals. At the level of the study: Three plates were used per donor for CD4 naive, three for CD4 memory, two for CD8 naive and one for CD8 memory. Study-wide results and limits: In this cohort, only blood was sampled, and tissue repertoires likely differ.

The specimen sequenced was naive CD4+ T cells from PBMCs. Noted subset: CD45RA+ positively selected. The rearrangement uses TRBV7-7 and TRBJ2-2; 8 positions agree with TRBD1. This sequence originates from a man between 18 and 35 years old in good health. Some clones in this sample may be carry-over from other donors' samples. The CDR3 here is CASSLDRVGTGELFF. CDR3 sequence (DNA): TGTGCCAGCAGCCTGGACAGGGTGGGCACCGGGGAGCTGTTTTTT.